One sample yielded the 31 T cell receptor beta chains listed below, sequenced in a study of spatial heterogeneity in lung cancer. TCRdb called the 5' RACE reads again in MiXCR, with one record for every CDR3 protein. Among roughly 6,000 distinct CDR3 sequences listed, about 20% were seen once. Time point described: sample taken at primary tumor resection. Here the sequenced sample was normal lung tissue next to the tumor, taken at surgery. The receptors come from a male donor with early-stage non-small cell lung cancer.

The chain couples TRBV19 to TRBJ2-2; tentative D call: TRBD2 (5 bases). The ends were cut back, 7 bases at V and 0 bases at J, with 6 bases in the middle. This CDR3 contains 13 residues. The V gene's germline CDR1 is LNHDA and CDR2 SQIVND (reference sequence). CDR3 in DNA: TGTGCCAGTATGGACTCGAACACCGGGGAGCTGTTTTTT. It encodes CASMDSNTGELFF.

Relative to its sample, this clonotype is medium-sized. The chain joins TRBV28 to TRBJ1-5, with D perhaps TRBD1 (6 bases). With 6 bases removed from V and 2 bases from J, the gap between germline ends came to 14 bases. CDR1 and CDR2 from the germline V gene are MDHEN and SYDVKM. This CDR3 has 15 residues. The CDR3 coding sequence is TGTGCCAGCAGCCCTATGAAGGGGGGCAATCAGCCCCAGCATTTT. This codes for CASSPMKGGNQPQHF.

This clonotype was counted between two and nine times. The chain employs TRBV12-3 or TRBV12-4 and TRBJ2-1; TRBD1 or TRBD2 may be the D gene (6 bases each). This CDR3 has 12 amino acids. Trimming took off 3 bases at V and 9 bases at J, with 9 bases between the two ends. The CDR3 reads CASSFGGREQFF. The CDR3 bases are TGTGCCAGCAGTTTCGGGGGCCGTGAGCAGTTCTTC.

The rearrangement links TRBV5-1 to TRBJ2-3; D perhaps matches TRBD2 (5 bases). The CDR3 contains 14 residues. Trimming took 1 base from V and 5 from J, leaving 11 bases between them. The germline CDR1 and CDR2 sequences are SGHRS and YFSETQ. CDR3 sequence: CASSLTLAQDTQYF. CDR3 coding DNA: TGCGCCAGCAGCTTGACCCTAGCTCAAGATACGCAGTATTTT. Full variable domain (remainder filled in from reference TRBV5-1 and TRBJ2-3): KAGVTQTPRYLIKTRGQQVTLSCSPISGHRSVSWYQQTPGQGLQFLFEYFSETQRNKGNFPGRFSGRQFSNSRSEMNVSTLELGDSALYLCASSLTLAQDTQYFGPGTRLTVL.

CDR3 residues: CASSSPGVESYEQYF. DNA for the CDR3: TGTGCCAGCAGTTCGCCAGGGGTTGAGTCCTACGAGCAGTACTTC. The chain couples TRBV28 to TRBJ2-7; D perhaps matches TRBD1 (6 bases). V shed 4 bases and J shed 1 base, with 14 bases lying between them. The CDR3 has 15 amino acids. Germline V gives CDR1 MDHEN, CDR2 SYDVKM.

By sample fraction, this clonotype is large. This rearrangement joins TRBV7-2 to TRBJ1-5; D remains ambiguous. Deletions cut 3 bases from V and 4 bases from J, with 13 bases between. The germline V gene has CDR1 SGHTA and CDR2 FQGNSA. This CDR3 contains 15 residues. The CDR3 reads CASSLGDLRNQPQHF. In nucleotides, the CDR3 is TGTGCCAGCAGCTTGGGAGACCTCAGAAATCAGCCCCAGCATTTT.

This clonotype was seen a few times. The chain joins TRBV21-1 to TRBJ2-5; no DNA check was done on the table's D call, TRBD1. TRBV21-1 is deemed a pseudogene. CDR3 length equals 16 residues. The CDR3 is CASSKEGEHMQETQYF. Written as DNA, the CDR3 is TGTGCCAGCAGCAAAGAGGGGGAACACATGCAAGAGACCCAGTACTTC.

The table lists this clonotype with a few counts. This rearrangement joins TRBV20-1 to TRBJ1-2; possibly TRBD1 for D (6 bases). The germline gives CDR1 DFQATT, CDR2 SNEGSKA (reference sequence). This CDR3 has 15 amino acids. Trimming stripped 1 base from V and 8 bases from J, with 20 bases between. CDR3 region: CSARGEGQGHHGYTF. The CDR3 DNA follows: TGCAGTGCTAGAGGGGAGGGACAAGGACATCACGGCTACACCTTC.

This clonotype rates as hyperexpanded. V is TRBV7-9 and J is TRBJ2-7; the match to TRBD2 covers 10 bases. Trimming took 4 bases from V and 6 from J; bases not matched to a gene: 12. CDR1 and CDR2 (germline): SEHNR, FQNEAQ (reference sequence). The length of the CDR3 is 16 residues. DNA of the CDR3: TGTGCCAGCAGCTCCCCGCTGGCTAGCGGGAGCCCCGAGCAGTACTTC. This codes for CASSSPLASGSPEQYF.

This chain uses TRBV4-3 with TRBJ2-3; TRBD2 matches at 9 bases. The CDR3 loop spans 16 amino acids. The germline CDR1 and CDR2 sequences are LGHNA and YSLEER. The ends lost 6 bases at V and 2 bases at J; junction bases unmatched: 9. CDR3 nucleotides: TGCGCCAGCAGTCGTGGCGGGAGGGCCCCCACAGATACGCAGTATTTT. Protein: CASSRGGRAPTDTQYF.

The chain couples TRBV18 to TRBJ2-2; weak D call: TRBD2 (6 bases). V was clipped by 6 bases and J by 6 bases, with 14 bases between them. This CDR3 spans 14 amino acids. Germline V gene sequence: CDR1 KGHSH, CDR2 LQKENI. CDR3 residues: CASSEGLNAGELFF. The DNA for the CDR3 is TGTGCCAGCTCGGAGGGCCTTAATGCCGGGGAGCTGTTTTTT.

This clonotype is large within its sample. V usage is TRBV7-2 and J usage is TRBJ2-5, with D unclear. The CDR3 loop spans 16 amino acids. V lost 5 bases to trimming and J lost 5 bases, with 21 bases between them. Germline V gene sequence: CDR1 SGHTA, CDR2 FQGNSA. The DNA of the CDR3 is TGTGCCAGCAGCGTCAACCGAATCGCCATGGGGGAGACCCAGTACTTC. This encodes CASSVNRIAMGETQYF.

This chain uses TRBV5-8 with TRBJ2-1, with a possible D match to TRBD1 (5 bases). The length of the CDR3 is 13 residues. Between the trimmed V and J ends, which lost 2 bases and 9 bases, there was a span of 12 bases. Germline lookup yields CDR1 SGHTS and CDR2 YDEGEE. This CDR3 is CASSLPARGEQFF. The CDR3 DNA reads as TGTGCCAGCAGCTTACCAGCAAGGGGTGAGCAGTTCTTC.

By its share, this clonotype is medium-sized. CDR3 sequence (DNA): TGCGCCAGCAGGAAAGACGGCCTAGCGGCCTCAGATACGCAGTATTTT. Its protein is CASRKDGLAASDTQYF. The V call is TRBV5-1, the J call TRBJ2-3; 7 bases line up with TRBD2. Germline V gene lookup returns CDR1 SGHRS and CDR2 YFSETQ. The ends lost 5 bases at V and 4 bases at J; junction bases unmatched: 13. The CDR3 consists of 16 residues.

This clonotype occurred a few times. The genes are TRBV20-1 and TRBJ1-5; tentative D call: TRBD1 (5 bases). Trimming took 5 bases from V and 2 from J, leaving 16 bases between them. The CDR3 extends over 15 amino acids. In germline, CDR1 is DFQATT, CDR2 SNEGSKA (reference sequence). In DNA, the CDR3 is TGCAGTGCTGTATCTCAGGGAGATGGCAATCAGCCCCAGCATTTT. Its protein product is CSAVSQGDGNQPQHF.

This sequence joins TRBV4-1 and TRBJ1-5; D is undetermined. The length of the CDR3 is 14 residues. Deletions cut 4 bases from V and 6 bases from J, with 13 bases between. Germline values: CDR1 MGHRA, CDR2 YSYEKL. The CDR3 nucleotides read TGCGCCAGCAGCCCGAATCCTGGGCCTCAGCCCCAGCATTTT. This codes for CASSPNPGPQPQHF.

The rearrangement joins TRBV28 to TRBJ1-1; 9 nucleotides match TRBD1. CDR1 is MDHEN and CDR2 is SYDVKM in the germline V gene. The CDR3 sequence is 16 residues long. The ends lost 5 bases at V and 4 bases at J; junction bases unmatched: 11. The CDR3 sequence: CASSERDRVEGTEAFF. DNA of the CDR3: TGTGCCAGCAGTGAGAGGGACAGGGTCGAGGGCACTGAAGCTTTCTTT.

This clonotype was recorded a few times. The chain employs TRBV7-2 and TRBJ2-2; 7 bases are shared with TRBD2. The length of the CDR3 is 16 residues. Looked up from germline, CDR1 is SGHTA and CDR2 is FQGNSA. J was trimmed by 4 bases and V by 1 base; bases with no gene match: 6. CDR3 coding DNA: TGTGCCAGCAGCTTAGATGCGCTAGCGGTCACCGGGGAGCTGTTTTTT. Residues: CASSLDALAVTGELFF.

This clonotype was counted only a few times. The genes are TRBV7-8 and TRBJ1-1; D gene ambiguous. The CDR3 has 12 residues. The V end lost 5 bases, the J end lost 2 bases, and 6 bases lay between the germline ends. Germline CDR1 SGHVS, CDR2 FQNEAQ. The CDR3, as DNA: TGTGCCAGCAGCCCCATAAACACTGAAGCTTTCTTT. This sequence encodes CASSPINTEAFF.

This clonotype is deemed medium-sized. The chain combines TRBV11-2 with TRBJ2-1, with D maybe TRBD1 (5 bases). The CDR3 spans 15 residues. Trimming pared 4 bases from V and 8 bases from J, leaving 18 bases between. Germline-derived CDR1 and CDR2 are SGHAT and FQNNGV. CDR3 loop: CASSSSGQAGDEQFF. The CDR3 DNA sequence: TGTGCCAGCAGCTCCTCAGGGCAGGCAGGTGATGAGCAGTTCTTC.

This clonotype is medium-sized. The chain uses TRBV11-2 and TRBJ1-1; D ambiguous. V lost 5 bases and J lost 4, with 20 bases in between. The V gene's germline CDR1 is SGHAT and CDR2 FQNNGV. The CDR3 is 16 residues long. In nucleotides, the CDR3 is TGTGCCAGCAGCCCTCACTTAGGAGCTGGGAGCACTGAAGCTTTCTTT. As protein: CASSPHLGAGSTEAFF.

There are a few counts of this clonotype. The chain uses TRBV2 and TRBJ2-1; 7 bases are shared with TRBD1. The ends lost 8 bases at V and 2 bases at J; junction bases unmatched: 3. The CDR3 covers 13 residues. Germline V CDR1 and CDR2: SNHLY, FYNNEI. CDR3 sequence: CASQGQTYNEQFF. As DNA, the CDR3 is TGTGCCAGCCAGGGACAGACCTACAATGAGCAGTTCTTC.

This clonotype is classed as medium-sized. V is TRBV28 and J is TRBJ1-2; D unresolved. Trimming removed 6 bases from V and 0 bases from J, with 14 bases in between. The CDR3 extends over 15 amino acids. In germline, CDR1 is MDHEN, CDR2 SYDVKM. CDR3: CASRKHGLANYGYTF. DNA for the CDR3: TGTGCCAGCAGAAAACACGGATTAGCTAACTATGGCTACACCTTC.

In this sample, this clonotype turned up a few times. The V and J genes are TRBV29-1 and TRBJ2-1; no clear D. CDR1 is SQVTM, CDR2 ANQGSEA, per germline. The CDR3 is made up of 12 amino acids. The germline V and J ends were trimmed by 4 bases and 4 bases, with 8 bases remaining between them. CDR3 in DNA: TGCAGCGTTGGAACTGGGTACAATGAGCAGTTCTTC. Translation gives CSVGTGYNEQFF.

This clonotype is labeled large (0.1 to 1%). J is TRBJ2-1 and V is TRBV29-1; 8 bases agree with TRBD1. With 7 bases clipped from V and 5 bases from J, the junction kept 13 bases outside the gene matches. Germline CDR1 reads SQVTM; CDR2 reads ANQGSEA. The CDR3 is 15 amino acids. CDR3 DNA: TGCAGCGCCCCCGCCGGACAGGGCAGAAACAATGAGCAGTTCTTC. It specifies CSAPAGQGRNNEQFF.

The CDR3 is CASSYSGQGISPLHF. In DNA, the CDR3 is TGTGCCAGCAGTTACTCCGGACAGGGTATTTCACCCCTCCACTTT. The V and J genes are TRBV6-2 or TRBV6-3 and TRBJ1-6; TRBD1 agrees at 8 bases. CDR1 and CDR2 (germline): MNHEY, SVGEGT. The CDR3 runs 15 residues. V shed 0 bases and J 9 bases; nucleotides not matched to a gene: 4.

Within the sample, this clonotype is medium-sized. CDR3 in DNA: TGTGCCATCAGTGAGTTAACGGAACAAGAGACCCAGTACTTC. Its protein product is CAISELTEQETQYF. V is TRBV10-3 and J is TRBJ2-5; unclear D gene. The CDR3 has 14 residues. With 1 base removed from V and 2 bases from J, the gap between germline ends came to 8 bases. Germline V gene sequence: CDR1 ENHRY, CDR2 SYGVKD.

This clonotype showed up just a few times. The chain recombines TRBV10-3 with TRBJ2-3; perhaps TRBD1 as D (5 bases). Deletions cut 4 bases from V and 1 base from J, with 12 bases between. Germline assignment: CDR1 ENHRY and CDR2 SYGVKD. CDR3 length: 15 amino acids. In nucleotides, the CDR3 is TGTGCCATCAGTGGTCAGGGATCGGGCACAGATACGCAGTATTTT. This encodes CAISGQGSGTDTQYF.

In its sample, this clonotype was seen a few times. This sequence joins TRBV3-1 and TRBJ1-2, with TRBD1 identical over 7 bases. J was trimmed by 8 bases and V by 4 bases; bases with no gene match: 10. CDR3 length equals 14 residues. Germline V gene sequence: CDR1 LGHDT, CDR2 YNNKEL (reference sequence). For the CDR3, the DNA is TGTGCCAGCAGCCCCAGGGACAGTTCGAGGGGCTACACCTTC. Translated, it gives CASSPRDSSRGYTF.

By sample fraction, this clonotype is medium-sized (0.01 to 0.1%). This chain uses TRBV10-1 with TRBJ2-5, with 7 positions matching TRBD2. V was clipped by 3 bases and J by 4 bases; unmatched bases: 8. Germline values: CDR1 WNHNN, CDR2 SYGVQD (reference sequence). This CDR3 has 15 amino acids. CDR3: CASSDGQRGRETQYF. The CDR3 DNA is TGCGCCAGCAGTGACGGCCAGCGGGGTCGAGAGACCCAGTACTTC.

The V and J genes are TRBV27 and TRBJ2-3, with 8 bases matching TRBD2. Trimming took 6 bases from V and 2 from J; bases not matched to a gene: 7. Germline V gene lookup returns CDR1 MNHEY and CDR2 SMNVEV (reference sequence). This CDR3 comprises 15 residues. The CDR3 is CASRPSGRPTDTQYF. The CDR3 nucleotides are TGTGCCAGCAGGCCGAGCGGGAGACCCACAGATACGCAGTATTTT.